This T cell receptor (beta chain) originates from a study of cytomegalovirus exposure and HLA in healthy donors. Notes on the study in general: TRBV6-2, TRBV6-3 and some other V segments were unresolvable in 87-base-pair reads. Across HLA loci, a later analysis found differing TCR association rates, with DRB1 most and HLA-C fewest. Across donors, presence/absence analyses took sequencing depth to be roughly uniform. In a later analysis, the majority of CMV-associated beta chains seemingly showed HLA restriction.

Primers for the PCR totalled 60 Vbeta and 13 Jbeta. Profiled with immunoSEQ multiplex PCR; TCRdb holds only in-frame clones, not every one. The specimen's table records roughly 100,000 clones. This CDR3 is 15 amino acids long. From germline, CDR1 is SGHRS and CDR2 YFSETQ. Trimming stripped 4 bases from V and 0 bases from J, with 14 bases between. To note about this clone: What it recognizes is unknown.

The rearrangement joins TRBV5-1 to TRBJ2-7; maybe TRBD2 (5 bases). Sequenced sample: PBMCs. This clonotype was obtained from a middle-aged man in good health and CMV-seronegative. The CDR3 DNA reads TGCGCCAGCAGCCCCCTAGCCACAGACTCCTACGAGCAGTACTTC. Residues: CASSPLATDSYEQYF.